A selection of T cell receptor beta chains follows, all from one sample in a study of blood T cell repertoires in COVID-19. Measured with immunoSEQ multiplex PCR; TCRdb has only the in-frame clones, and not every one. The repertoire includes about 160,000 clones, under 85% of them detected once, and about 6.9% sits in the top ten. The sequenced material came from peripheral blood. Source of these receptors: a man at least 80 years old with COVID-19, enrolled during active disease. CDR3s leave out the opening cysteine and the closing phenylalanine or tryptophan. Size tells how often a clone was seen (once, few, many) or the class of an expanded clone, and some rows leave it out.

clone_size: .; v_call: TRBV3-1/TRBV3-2; j_call: TRBJ2-7; cdr3_aa: ASSQGPWGVYEQY
clone_size: .; v_call: TRBV9; j_call: TRBJ1-2; cdr3_aa: ASSVDPGHLYGYT
clone_size: .; v_call: TRBV19; j_call: TRBJ2-7; cdr3_aa: ASSVGQDEQY
clone_size: .; v_call: TRBV27; j_call: TRBJ2-7; cdr3_aa: ASSRDRLSYEQY
clone_size: .; v_call: TRBV9; j_call: TRBJ1-6; cdr3_aa: ASSVGQGMDSPLH
clone_size: .; v_call: TRBV19; j_call: TRBJ1-1; cdr3_aa: ASSSRGRFEAF
clone_size: .; v_call: TRBV14; j_call: TRBJ1-1; cdr3_aa: ASSQDGRGNSEAF
clone_size: .; v_call: TRBV4-2; j_call: TRBJ1-4; cdr3_aa: ASSQEGDEKLF
clone_size: .; v_call: TRBV5-5; j_call: TRBJ2-7; cdr3_aa: ASSWTGLSEQY
clone_size: .; v_call: TRBV2; j_call: TRBJ2-7; cdr3_aa: ASLRTGTSGGATRLKQY
clone_size: once; v_call: TRBV18; j_call: TRBJ1-1; cdr3_aa: ASSLWTEGNTEAF
clone_size: once; v_call: TRBV29-1; j_call: TRBJ2-7; cdr3_aa: SVADQGTGEQY
clone_size: .; v_call: TRBV9; j_call: TRBJ2-2; cdr3_aa: ASSARGPNTGELF
clone_size: few; v_call: TRBV27; j_call: TRBJ2-2; cdr3_aa: ASSSGWASTGELF
clone_size: .; v_call: TRBV12-3/TRBV12-4; j_call: TRBJ2-1; cdr3_aa: ASSFSTDNEQF
clone_size: few; v_call: TRBV2; j_call: TRBJ1-6; cdr3_aa: ASNGGYNSPLH
clone_size: .; v_call: TRBV25-1; j_call: TRBJ1-1; cdr3_aa: ASTSTGGSTEAF
clone_size: once; v_call: TRBV7-2; j_call: TRBJ2-7; cdr3_aa: ASSPPRDRGGYEQY
clone_size: .; v_call: TRBV4-2; j_call: TRBJ1-1; cdr3_aa: ASSLRQGDTEAF
clone_size: .; v_call: TRBV18; j_call: TRBJ1-6; cdr3_aa: ASSEGTGGYNSPLH
clone_size: .; v_call: TRBV12-5; j_call: TRBJ2-3; cdr3_aa: ASGLRQRWADTQY
clone_size: .; v_call: TRBV28; j_call: TRBJ2-5; cdr3_aa: ASSPHNIPRETQY
clone_size: few; v_call: TRBV29-1; j_call: TRBJ1-5; cdr3_aa: SVGQEDNQPQH
clone_size: .; v_call: TRBV24-1; j_call: TRBJ2-5; cdr3_aa: ATSPVGQETQY
clone_size: .; v_call: TRBV7-6; j_call: TRBJ2-3; cdr3_aa: ASSFKAGQGSTDTQY
clone_size: .; v_call: TRBV7-9; j_call: TRBJ2-5; cdr3_aa: ASSPAGTQY
clone_size: .; v_call: TRBV10-3; j_call: TRBJ2-7; cdr3_aa: AISEGETGPGEQY
clone_size: .; v_call: TRBV13; j_call: TRBJ2-2; cdr3_aa: ASTPGVANTGELF
clone_size: .; v_call: TRBV3-1/TRBV3-2; j_call: TRBJ2-5; cdr3_aa: ASSQVVVTGHQETQY
clone_size: .; v_call: TRBV7-9; j_call: TRBJ1-5; cdr3_aa: ASSSEGRGNQPQH
clone_size: few; v_call: TRBV7-2; j_call: TRBJ1-2; cdr3_aa: ASSPRGQGRGYT
clone_size: .; v_call: TRBV11-3; j_call: TRBJ2-7; cdr3_aa: ASSLTGLSSYEQY
clone_size: .; v_call: TRBV7-9; j_call: TRBJ2-7; cdr3_aa: ASSLQGSLPYEQY
clone_size: once; v_call: TRBV9; j_call: TRBJ2-2; cdr3_aa: ASSPETLTTGELF
clone_size: .; v_call: TRBV24-1; j_call: TRBJ2-7; cdr3_aa: ATSDPRNPRGKQY
clone_size: .; v_call: TRBV15; j_call: TRBJ1-2; cdr3_aa: ATSPAGDGYT
clone_size: .; v_call: TRBV4-1; j_call: TRBJ1-1; cdr3_aa: ASSQDDRGGTEAF
clone_size: .; v_call: TRBV5-5; j_call: TRBJ1-5; cdr3_aa: ASSPGTGSSNQPQH
clone_size: once; v_call: TRBV2; j_call: TRBJ2-5; cdr3_aa: ASNGQETQY
clone_size: .; v_call: TRBV7-2; j_call: TRBJ1-1; cdr3_aa: ASSPIPGVTEAF
clone_size: once; v_call: TRBV5-1; j_call: TRBJ1-2; cdr3_aa: ASSFRTGAYGYT
clone_size: .; v_call: TRBV6-6; j_call: TRBJ1-2; cdr3_aa: ASSQNRDRENGYT
clone_size: .; v_call: TRBV7-9; j_call: TRBJ2-5; cdr3_aa: ASSRGQETQY
clone_size: .; v_call: TRBV7-9; j_call: TRBJ2-1; cdr3_aa: ASSPRTSGGAEQF
clone_size: .; v_call: TRBV12-5; j_call: TRBJ2-3; cdr3_aa: ASGLGSGGSYTQY
clone_size: once; v_call: TRBV6-6; j_call: TRBJ1-6; cdr3_aa: ASGGVVPLH